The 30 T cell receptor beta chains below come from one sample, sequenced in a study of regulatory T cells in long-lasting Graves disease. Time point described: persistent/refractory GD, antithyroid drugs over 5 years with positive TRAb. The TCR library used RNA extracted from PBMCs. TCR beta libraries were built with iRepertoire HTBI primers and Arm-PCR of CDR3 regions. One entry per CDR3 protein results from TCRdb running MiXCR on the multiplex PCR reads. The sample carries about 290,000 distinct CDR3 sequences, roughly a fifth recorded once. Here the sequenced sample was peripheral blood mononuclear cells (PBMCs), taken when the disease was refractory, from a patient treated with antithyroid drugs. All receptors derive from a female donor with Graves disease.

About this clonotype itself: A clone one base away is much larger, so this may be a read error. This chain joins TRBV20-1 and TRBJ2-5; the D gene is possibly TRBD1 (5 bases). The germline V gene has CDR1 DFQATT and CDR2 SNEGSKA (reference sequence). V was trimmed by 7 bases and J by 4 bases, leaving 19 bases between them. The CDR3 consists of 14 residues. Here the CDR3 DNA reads TGCAGTGTGGCCCGTCTTCAGGGTTTAGAGACCCAGTACTTC. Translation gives CSVARLQGLETQYF.

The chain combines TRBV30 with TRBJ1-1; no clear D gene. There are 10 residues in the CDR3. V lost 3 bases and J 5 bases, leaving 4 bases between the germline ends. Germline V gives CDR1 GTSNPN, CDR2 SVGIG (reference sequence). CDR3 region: CAWSGTEAFF. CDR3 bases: TGTGCCTGGAGCGGAACTGAAGCTTTCTTT.

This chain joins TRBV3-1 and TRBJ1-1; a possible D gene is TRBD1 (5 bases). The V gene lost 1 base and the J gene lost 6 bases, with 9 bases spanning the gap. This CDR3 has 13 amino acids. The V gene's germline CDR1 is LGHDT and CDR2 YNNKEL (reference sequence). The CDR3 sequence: CASSQARGAEAFF. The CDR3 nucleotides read TGTGCCAGCAGCCAAGCAAGGGGTGCTGAAGCTTTCTTT.

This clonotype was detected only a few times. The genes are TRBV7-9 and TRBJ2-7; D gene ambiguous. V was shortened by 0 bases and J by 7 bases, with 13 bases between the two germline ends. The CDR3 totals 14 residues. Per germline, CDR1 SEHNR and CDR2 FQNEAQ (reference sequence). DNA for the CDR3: TGTGCCAGCAGCTTAGCGCTCCCGTCTGGTGAGCAGTACTTC. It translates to CASSLALPSGEQYF.

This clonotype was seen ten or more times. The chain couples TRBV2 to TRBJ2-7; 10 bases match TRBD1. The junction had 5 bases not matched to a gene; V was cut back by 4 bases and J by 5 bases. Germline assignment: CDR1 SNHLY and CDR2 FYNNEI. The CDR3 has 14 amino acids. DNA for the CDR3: TGTGCCAGCAGTGTCCGGGACAGGGGCGACGAGCAGTACTTC. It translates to CASSVRDRGDEQYF.

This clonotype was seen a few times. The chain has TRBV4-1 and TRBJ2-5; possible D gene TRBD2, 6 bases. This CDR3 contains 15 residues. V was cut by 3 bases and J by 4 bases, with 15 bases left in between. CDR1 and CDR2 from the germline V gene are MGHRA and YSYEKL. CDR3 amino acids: CASSHGTPGGETQYF. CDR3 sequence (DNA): TGCGCCAGCAGCCATGGGACTCCCGGGGGAGAGACCCAGTACTTC.

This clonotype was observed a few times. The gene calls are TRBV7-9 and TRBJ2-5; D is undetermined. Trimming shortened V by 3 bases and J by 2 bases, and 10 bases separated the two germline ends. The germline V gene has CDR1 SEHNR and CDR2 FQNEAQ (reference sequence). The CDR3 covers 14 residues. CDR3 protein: CASSFYEQQETQYF. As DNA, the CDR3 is TGTGCCAGCAGCTTTTACGAGCAACAAGAGACCCAGTACTTC.

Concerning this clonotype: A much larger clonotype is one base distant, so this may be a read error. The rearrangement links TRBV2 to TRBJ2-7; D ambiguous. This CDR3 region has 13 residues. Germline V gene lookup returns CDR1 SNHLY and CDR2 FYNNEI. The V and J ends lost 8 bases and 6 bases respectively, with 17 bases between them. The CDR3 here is CASEPGSPCEQYF. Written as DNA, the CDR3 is TGTGCCAGCGAGCCAGGTTCTCCCTGCGAGCAGTACTTC.

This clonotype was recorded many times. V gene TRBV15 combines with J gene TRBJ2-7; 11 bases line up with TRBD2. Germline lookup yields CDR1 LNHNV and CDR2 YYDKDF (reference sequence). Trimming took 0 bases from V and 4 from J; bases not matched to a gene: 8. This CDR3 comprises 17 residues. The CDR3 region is CATSRDFSGRALYEQYF. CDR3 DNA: TGTGCCACCAGCAGAGACTTTAGCGGGAGGGCCTTGTACGAGCAGTACTTC.

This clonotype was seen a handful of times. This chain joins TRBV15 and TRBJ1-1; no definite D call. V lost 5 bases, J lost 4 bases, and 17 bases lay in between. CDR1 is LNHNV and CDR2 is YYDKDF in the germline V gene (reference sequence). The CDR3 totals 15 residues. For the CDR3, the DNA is TGTGCCACCAGCGCCTTGACCGCGCGGGGCACTGAAGCTTTCTTT. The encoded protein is CATSALTARGTEAFF. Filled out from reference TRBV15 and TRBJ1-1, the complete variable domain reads DAMVIQNPRYQVTQFGKPVTLSCSQTLNHNVMYWYQQKSSQAPKLLFHYYDKDFNNEADTPDNFQSRRPNTSFCFLDIRSPGLGDTAMYLCATSALTARGTEAFFGQGTRLTVV.

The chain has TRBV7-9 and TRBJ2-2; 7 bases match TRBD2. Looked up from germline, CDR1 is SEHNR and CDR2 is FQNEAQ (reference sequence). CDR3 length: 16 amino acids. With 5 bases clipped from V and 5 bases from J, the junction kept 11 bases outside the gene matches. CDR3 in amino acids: CASSPRGAGDTGELFF. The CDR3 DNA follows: TGTGCCAGCAGCCCTAGGGGTGCGGGAGATACCGGGGAGCTGTTTTTT.

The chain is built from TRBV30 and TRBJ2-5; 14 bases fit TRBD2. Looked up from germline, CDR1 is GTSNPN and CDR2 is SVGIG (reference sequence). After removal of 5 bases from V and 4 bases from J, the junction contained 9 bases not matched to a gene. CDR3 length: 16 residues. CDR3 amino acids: CAWGQTGLAGAETQYF. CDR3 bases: TGTGCCTGGGGGCAAACGGGACTAGCGGGGGCAGAGACCCAGTACTTC.

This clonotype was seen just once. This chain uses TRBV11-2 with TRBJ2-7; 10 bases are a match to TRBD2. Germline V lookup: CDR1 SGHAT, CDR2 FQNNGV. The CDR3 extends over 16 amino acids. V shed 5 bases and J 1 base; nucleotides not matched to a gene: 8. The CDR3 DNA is TGTGCCAGCAGCCCTCGGACTAGCGGCCCTTCCTACGAGCAGTACTTC. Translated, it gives CASSPRTSGPSYEQYF.

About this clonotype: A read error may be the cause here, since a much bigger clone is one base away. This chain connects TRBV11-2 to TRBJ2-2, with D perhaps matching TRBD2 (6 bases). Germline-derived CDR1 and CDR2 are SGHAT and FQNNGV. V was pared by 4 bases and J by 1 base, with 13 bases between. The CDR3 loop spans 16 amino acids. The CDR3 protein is CASSSSSGGNTGELFF. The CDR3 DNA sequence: TGTGCCAGCAGCTCGAGTAGCGGCGGGAACACCGGGGAGCTGTTTTTT.

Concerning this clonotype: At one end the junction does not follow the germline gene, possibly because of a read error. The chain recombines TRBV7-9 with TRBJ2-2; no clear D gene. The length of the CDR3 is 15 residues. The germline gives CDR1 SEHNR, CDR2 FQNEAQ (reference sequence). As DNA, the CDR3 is TGTACCAGCAGCGATATGAGACGGAACACCGGGGAGCTGTTTTTT. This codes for CTSSDMRRNTGELFF.

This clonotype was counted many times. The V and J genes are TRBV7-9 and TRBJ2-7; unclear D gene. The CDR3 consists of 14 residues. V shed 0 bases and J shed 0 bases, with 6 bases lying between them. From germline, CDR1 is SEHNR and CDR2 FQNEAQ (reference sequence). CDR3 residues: CASSLALSSYEQYF. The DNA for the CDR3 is TGTGCCAGCAGCTTAGCCCTCAGCTCCTACGAGCAGTACTTC.

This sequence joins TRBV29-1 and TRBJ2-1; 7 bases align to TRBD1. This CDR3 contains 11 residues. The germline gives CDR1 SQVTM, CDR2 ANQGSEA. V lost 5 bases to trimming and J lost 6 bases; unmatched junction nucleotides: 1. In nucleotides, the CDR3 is TGCAGCGTTTACAGGGGCAATGAGCAGTTCTTC. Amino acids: CSVYRGNEQFF.

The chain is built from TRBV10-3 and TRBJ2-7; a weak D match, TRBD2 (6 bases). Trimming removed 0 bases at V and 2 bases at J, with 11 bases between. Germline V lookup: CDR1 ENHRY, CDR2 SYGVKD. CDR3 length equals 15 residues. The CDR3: CAISESAGPPYEQYF. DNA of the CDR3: TGTGCCATCAGTGAGTCGGCGGGGCCCCCCTACGAGCAGTACTTC.

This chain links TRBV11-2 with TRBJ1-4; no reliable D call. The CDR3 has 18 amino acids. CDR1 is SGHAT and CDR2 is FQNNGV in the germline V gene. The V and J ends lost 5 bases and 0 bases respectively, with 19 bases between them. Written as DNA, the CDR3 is TGTGCCAGCAGCCAAGGTCTTACCCCGCATGCAACTAATGAAAAACTGTTTTTT. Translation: CASSQGLTPHATNEKLFF. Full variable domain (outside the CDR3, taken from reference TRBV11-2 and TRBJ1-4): EAGVAQSPRYKIIEKRQSVAFWCNPISGHATLYWYQQILGQGPKLLIQFQNNGVVDDSQLPKDRFSAERLKGVDSTLKIQPAKLEDSAVYLCASSQGLTPHATNEKLFFGSGTQLSVL.

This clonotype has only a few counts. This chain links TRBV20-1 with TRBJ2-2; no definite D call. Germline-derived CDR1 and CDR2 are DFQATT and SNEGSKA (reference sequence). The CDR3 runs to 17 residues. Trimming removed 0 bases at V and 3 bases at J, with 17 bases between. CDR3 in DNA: TGCAGTGCTAGAGATCAGTTTGCGGACGGCTACACCGGGGAGCTGTTTTTT. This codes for CSARDQFADGYTGELFF.

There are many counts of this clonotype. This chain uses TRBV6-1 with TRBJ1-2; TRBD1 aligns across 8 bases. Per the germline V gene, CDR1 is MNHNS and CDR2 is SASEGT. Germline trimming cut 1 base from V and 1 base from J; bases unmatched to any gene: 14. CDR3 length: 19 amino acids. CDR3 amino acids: CASSEDPRWTGYRNYGYTF. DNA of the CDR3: TGTGCCAGCAGTGAAGACCCTCGATGGACAGGGTATCGTAACTATGGCTACACCTTC.

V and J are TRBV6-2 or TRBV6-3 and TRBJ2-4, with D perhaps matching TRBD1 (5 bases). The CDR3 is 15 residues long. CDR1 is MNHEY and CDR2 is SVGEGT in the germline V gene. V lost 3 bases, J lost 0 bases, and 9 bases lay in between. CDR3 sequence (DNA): TGTGCCAGCAGTTATCTAGGGGTAGCCAAAAACATTCAGTACTTC. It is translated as CASSYLGVAKNIQYF.

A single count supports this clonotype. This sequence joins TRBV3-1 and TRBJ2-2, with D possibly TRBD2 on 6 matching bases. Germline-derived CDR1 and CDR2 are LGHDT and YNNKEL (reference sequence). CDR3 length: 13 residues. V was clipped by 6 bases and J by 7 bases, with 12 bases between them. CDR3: CASRPTSLGELFF. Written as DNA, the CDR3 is TGTGCCAGCAGGCCTACTAGCCTCGGGGAGCTGTTTTTT.

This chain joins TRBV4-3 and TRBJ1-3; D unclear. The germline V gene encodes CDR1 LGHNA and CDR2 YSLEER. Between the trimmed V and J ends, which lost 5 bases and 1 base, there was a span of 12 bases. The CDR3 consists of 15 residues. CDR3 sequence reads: CASSEGRGSGNTIYF. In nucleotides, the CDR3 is TGCGCCAGCAGCGAAGGGCGGGGTTCTGGAAACACCATATATTTT.

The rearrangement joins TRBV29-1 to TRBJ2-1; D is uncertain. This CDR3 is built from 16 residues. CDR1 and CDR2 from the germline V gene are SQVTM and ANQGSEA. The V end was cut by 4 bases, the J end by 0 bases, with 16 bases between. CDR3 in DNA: TGCAGCGTTGCCCCACGCGCTATGAGCTCCTACAATGAGCAGTTCTTC. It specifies CSVAPRAMSSYNEQFF.

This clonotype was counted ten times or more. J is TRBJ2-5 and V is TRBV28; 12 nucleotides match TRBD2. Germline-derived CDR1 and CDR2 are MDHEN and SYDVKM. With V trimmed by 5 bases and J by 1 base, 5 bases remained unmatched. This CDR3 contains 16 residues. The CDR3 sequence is CASSPRLAGVQETQYF. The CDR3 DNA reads TGTGCCAGCAGTCCCCGACTAGCGGGAGTCCAAGAGACCCAGTACTTC.

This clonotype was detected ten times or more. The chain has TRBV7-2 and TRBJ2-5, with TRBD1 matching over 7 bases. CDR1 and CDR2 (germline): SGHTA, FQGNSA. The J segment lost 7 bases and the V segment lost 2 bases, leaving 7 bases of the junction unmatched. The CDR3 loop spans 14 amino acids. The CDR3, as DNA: TGTGCCAGCAGCTTACGACAGGGTCCAGCGACCCAGTACTTC. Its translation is CASSLRQGPATQYF. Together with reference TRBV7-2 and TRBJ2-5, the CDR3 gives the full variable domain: GAGVSQSPSNKVTEKGKDVELRCDPISGHTALYWYRQSLGQGLEFLIYFQGNSAPDKSGLPSDRFSAERTGGSVSTLTIQRTQQEDSAVYLCASSLRQGPATQYFGPGTRLLVL.

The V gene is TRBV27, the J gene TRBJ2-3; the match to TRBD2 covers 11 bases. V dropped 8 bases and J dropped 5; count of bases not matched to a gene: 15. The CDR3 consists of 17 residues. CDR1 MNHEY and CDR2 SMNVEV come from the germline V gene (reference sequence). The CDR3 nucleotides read TGTGCCAGCTACCCCAATAGCGGGAGGGCCATGGGAGATACGCAGTATTTT. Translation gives CASYPNSGRAMGDTQYF.

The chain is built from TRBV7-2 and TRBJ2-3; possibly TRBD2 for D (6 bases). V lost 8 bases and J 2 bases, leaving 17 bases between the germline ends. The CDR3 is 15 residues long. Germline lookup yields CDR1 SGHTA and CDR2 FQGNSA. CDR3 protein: CASSGGVADTDTQYF. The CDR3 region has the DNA TGTGCCAGCTCAGGTGGGGTAGCGGACACAGATACGCAGTATTTT.

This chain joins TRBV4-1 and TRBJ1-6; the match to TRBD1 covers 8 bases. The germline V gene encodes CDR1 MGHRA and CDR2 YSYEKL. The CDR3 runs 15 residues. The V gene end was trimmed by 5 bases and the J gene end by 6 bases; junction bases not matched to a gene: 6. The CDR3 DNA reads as TGCGCCAGCAGCACTCGGGACAGGTCTAATTCACCCCTCCACTTT. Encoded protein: CASSTRDRSNSPLHF.